The clone carrying this T cell receptor beta chain was recorded a few times. Its antigen is not identified. The sample is drawn from a study of beta chain features in type 1 diabetes. Notes on the study in general: All four CD4+ subsets of Type 1 diabetes patients contained TCRB CDR3s that were moderately but significantly shorter.

Cells sorted by CD45RO/CCR7/CD25/CD127/CD95/CD27 comprised CD4+ naive, central memory, regulatory and stem cell-like memory cells. The V and J ends lost 5 bases and 2 bases, in that order; junction bases with no gene match: 3. CDR1 and CDR2 from the germline V gene are LGHNA and YNFKEQ. There are 13 residues in the CDR3. Expressed TCRB transcripts were sequenced because the entire RNA isolate underwent reverse transcription. The data were produced by immunoSEQ multiplex PCR, yet TCRdb's version contains in-frame clones alone and is incomplete. This repertoire shows about 700,000 clones, over 10% found once; its top ten account for about 0.02%.

The source material was naive CD4+ T cells from blood. The chain combines TRBV4-2 with TRBJ2-7; 7 bases agree with TRBD1. The TCR sequence derives from a man aged 18 to 30 with type 1 diabetes. CDR3: CASSTQGPYEQYF. The CDR3 DNA follows: TGTGCCAGCAGCACACAGGGGCCCTACGAGCAGTACTTC.